The 17 T cell receptor beta chains given below trace back to one sample, sequenced in a study of T-cell memory formation after mild COVID-19. One entry per CDR3 protein, called by TCRdb with MiXCR from the 5' RACE reads. This repertoire shows roughly 560,000 distinct CDR3 sequences, about a fifth found once; its top ten account for approximately 13%. The sample was PBMCs or a T cell subset sorted from them (not recorded which). The receptors shown here come from an adult woman who had mild COVID-19 (a few samples of this study predate the infection). Cell type and time point are not known.

The sample holds a few counts of this clonotype. The rearrangement links TRBV6-5 to TRBJ1-3, with D unclear. The CDR3 contains 11 residues. V lost 6 bases and J lost 2, with 2 bases in between. Germline CDR1 MNHEY, CDR2 SVGAGI. The CDR3 DNA follows: TGTGCCAGCAGGGCTGGAAACACCATATATTTT. Translating it yields CASRAGNTIYF.

The V and J genes are TRBV5-1 and TRBJ1-1; tentatively, D is TRBD1 (5 bases). Trimming left V 5 bases short and J 0 bases short, with 11 bases between. CDR3 length: 14 residues. Germline V gene lookup returns CDR1 SGHRS and CDR2 YFSETQ. CDR3 loop: CASRAQGVNTEAFF. CDR3 DNA sequence: TGCGCCAGCAGAGCGCAGGGCGTGAACACTGAAGCTTTCTTT. Combining the CDR3 with reference TRBV5-1 and TRBJ1-1 gives the whole variable domain KAGVTQTPRYLIKTRGQQVTLSCSPISGHRSVSWYQQTPGQGLQFLFEYFSETQRNKGNFPGRFSGRQFSNSRSEMNVSTLELGDSALYLCASRAQGVNTEAFFGQGTRLTVV.

This clonotype was found a few times. The V and J genes are TRBV6-5 and TRBJ2-1, with D perhaps matching TRBD1 or TRBD2 (5 bases each). Trimming took 2 bases from V and 5 from J, leaving 7 bases between them. Germline V lookup: CDR1 MNHEY, CDR2 SVGAGI. This CDR3 has 13 residues. CDR3 coding DNA: TGTGCCAGCAGTTACCCGGGGCACAATGAGCAGTTCTTC. Amino acids: CASSYPGHNEQFF.

The chain recombines TRBV5-1 with TRBJ2-2, with D possibly being TRBD2 (6 bases). CDR3 length: 16 residues. V gave up 4 bases and J gave up 6 bases, with 19 bases separating them. The V gene's germline CDR1 is SGHRS and CDR2 YFSETQ. DNA for the CDR3: TGCGCCAGCAGCCCCGGGTGGGGTAGCGGTTCCGGGGAGCTGTTTTTT. It codes for CASSPGWGSGSGELFF.

The CDR3 loop is CATSDLRDRREQFF. CDR3 DNA sequence: TGTGCCACCAGTGATTTGCGGGACAGGCGTGAGCAGTTCTTC. This rearrangement joins TRBV24-1 to TRBJ2-1; 8 bases line up with TRBD1. Germline V lookup: CDR1 KGHDR, CDR2 SFDVKD. Unmatched junction bases numbered 3, after V lost 0 bases and J lost 9 bases. The CDR3 runs 14 residues.

This clonotype has a single count. The chain combines TRBV10-3 with TRBJ1-5; 8 bases align to TRBD1. Germline-derived CDR1 and CDR2 are ENHRY and SYGVKD. The CDR3 has 14 amino acids. V shed 8 bases and J 3 bases; nucleotides not matched to a gene: 6. CDR3 nucleotides: TGTGCCATCGCCGGGACAGGCCCCAATCAGCCCCAGCATTTT. As protein: CAIAGTGPNQPQHF.

Only a few counts were recorded for this clonotype. The chain links TRBV3-1 to TRBJ2-7; no reliable D call. The CDR3 runs to 14 residues. Germline CDR1 and CDR2: LGHDT and YNNKEL (reference sequence). The V end was cut by 3 bases, the J end by 3 bases, with 12 bases between. CDR3 DNA: TGTGCCAGCAGCCATCGCATTCTAAGCTACGAGCAGTACTTC. It specifies CASSHRILSYEQYF.

This chain connects TRBV6-6 to TRBJ1-5; TRBD1 matches at 7 bases. The length of the CDR3 is 14 residues. The germline V gene encodes CDR1 MNHNY and CDR2 SVGAGI (reference sequence). V was pared by 6 bases and J by 3 bases, with 5 bases of the junction left unmatched. The CDR3 DNA is TGTGCCAGCAGGGAGGACAGGATCAATCAGCCCCAGCATTTT. Residues: CASREDRINQPQHF.

The rearrangement uses TRBV7-2 and TRBJ2-7; TRBD1 might be the D (6 bases). Per the germline V gene, CDR1 is SGHTA and CDR2 is FQGNSA. Trimming shortened V by 6 bases and J by 5 bases, and 11 bases separated the two germline ends. CDR3 length equals 12 residues. The CDR3 sequence: CASRQHRDEQYF. CDR3 bases: TGTGCCAGCAGGCAACACAGGGACGAGCAGTACTTC.

This clonotype was detected only a few times. The chain has TRBV27 and TRBJ1-1, with D unresolved. The V gene lost 2 bases and the J gene lost 3 bases, with 16 bases spanning the gap. CDR1 MNHEY and CDR2 SMNVEV come from the germline V gene (reference sequence). The CDR3 covers 16 residues. CDR3: CASSLGPPVFDTEAFF. CDR3 in DNA: TGTGCCAGCAGTTTAGGACCCCCGGTATTCGACACTGAAGCTTTCTTT.

The sample holds a few counts of this clonotype. The chain carries TRBV12-3 or TRBV12-4 and TRBJ2-3; D uncertain. This CDR3 comprises 11 residues. Trimming stripped 8 bases from V and 4 bases from J, with 7 bases between. The CDR3 nucleotides read TGTGCCAGCGGGCCTTCAGATACGCAGTATTTT. Its protein is CASGPSDTQYF.

The rearrangement joins TRBV24-1 to TRBJ2-1; TRBD1 aligns across 10 bases. The CDR3 runs 15 residues. CDR1 and CDR2 from the germline V gene are KGHDR and SFDVKD. After removal of 4 bases from V and 7 bases from J, the junction contained 6 bases not matched to a gene. CDR3 coding DNA: TGTGCCACCAGTGACGACAGGGGGCGTAAAAATGAGCAGTTCTTC. This translates into CATSDDRGRKNEQFF.

The table lists this clonotype with a few counts. The genes are TRBV5-1 and TRBJ2-7; D possibly matches TRBD1 or TRBD2 (5 bases each). The CDR3 covers 15 residues. Germline CDR1 reads SGHRS; CDR2 reads YFSETQ. V lost 6 bases to trimming and J lost 2 bases, with 18 bases between them. The CDR3 DNA sequence: TGCGCCAGCAAGAGGACCGGGACGGGGCCCTACGAGCAGTACTTC. Translated: CASKRTGTGPYEQYF.

This clonotype showed up just a few times. A much more abundant neighbour one base away suggests this may be a read error. The gene calls are TRBV6-5 and TRBJ2-1, with 8 bases matching TRBD1. V lost 6 bases, J lost 0 bases, and 4 bases stayed unmatched. This CDR3 has 15 amino acids. Germline CDR1 MNHEY, CDR2 SVGAGI. CDR3 in DNA: TGTGCCAGCAGCCGGACAGGGAACTCCTACAATGAGCAGTTCTTC. Its protein product is CASSRTGNSYNEQFF.

This clonotype was recorded many times. The chain has TRBV5-1 and TRBJ1-6, with D possibly being TRBD1 (6 bases). Germline V CDR1 and CDR2: SGHRS, YFSETQ. Trimming took 4 bases from V and 9 from J, leaving 14 bases between them. The length of the CDR3 is 14 residues. CDR3 nucleotides: TGCGCCAGCAGCAAGTCGGACAGTAGTTCACCCCTCCACTTT. It yields the protein CASSKSDSSSPLHF.

This clonotype was observed a handful of times. The rearrangement links TRBV27 to TRBJ2-2; TRBD1 matches at 7 bases. Per the germline V gene, CDR1 is MNHEY and CDR2 is SMNVEV (reference sequence). CDR3 length equals 15 residues. Unmatched junction bases numbered 5, after V lost 6 bases and J lost 1 base. CDR3 coding DNA: TGTGCCAGCAGACGCGGACAGGAGAACACCGGGGAGCTGTTTTTT. Amino acids: CASRRGQENTGELFF.

This clonotype was observed a handful of times. This sequence joins TRBV3-1 and TRBJ1-2; TRBD1 aligns across 12 bases. The CDR3 covers 18 residues. Germline loops: CDR1 LGHDT, CDR2 YNNKEL (reference sequence). V shed 4 bases, J shed 7 bases, and the junction held 16 bases outside the gene matches. CDR3 bases: TGTGCCAGCAGCCTAAACCCGGGACAGGGGGCGATCTGGTCTGGCTACACCTTC. Translating gives CASSLNPGQGAIWSGYTF.